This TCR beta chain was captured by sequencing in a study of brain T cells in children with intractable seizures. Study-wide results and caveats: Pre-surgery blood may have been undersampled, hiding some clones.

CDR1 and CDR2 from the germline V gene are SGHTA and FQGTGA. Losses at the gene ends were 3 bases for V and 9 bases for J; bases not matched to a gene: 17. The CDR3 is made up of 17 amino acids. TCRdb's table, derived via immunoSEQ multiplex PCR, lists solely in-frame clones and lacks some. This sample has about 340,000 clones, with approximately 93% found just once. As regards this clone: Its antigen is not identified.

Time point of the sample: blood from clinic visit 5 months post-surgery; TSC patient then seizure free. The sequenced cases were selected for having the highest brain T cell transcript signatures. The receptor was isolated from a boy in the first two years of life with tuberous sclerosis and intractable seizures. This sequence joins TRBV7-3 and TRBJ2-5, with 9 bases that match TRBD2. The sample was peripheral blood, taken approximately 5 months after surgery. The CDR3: CASSFVQGTSRAGSQYF. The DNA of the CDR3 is TGTGCCAGCAGCTTCGTTCAGGGGACTAGCCGGGCGGGGTCCCAGTACTTC.